Listed here are 25 T cell receptor beta chains from one sample, sequenced in a study of blood T cell repertoires in COVID-19. The protocol was immunoSEQ multiplex PCR, while the TCRdb copy is restricted to in-frame clones and leaves out a portion. The sample lists around 50,000 clones; roughly 87% were seen once. The specimen was peripheral blood. The receptors originated from a human donor in a cohort sampled during active COVID-19.

CDR3 sequence reads: CASSKENSYEQYF. CDR3 in DNA: TGTGCCAGCAGCAAAGAGAACAGCTACGAGCAGTACTTC. The rearrangement uses TRBV21-1 and TRBJ2-7; TRBD1 was called by the table and not checked on the DNA. TRBV21-1 is a pseudogene segment. CDR3 length equals 13 residues.

The genes are TRBV19 and TRBJ2-1; 8 bases line up with TRBD2. V lost 1 base, J lost 6 bases, and 2 bases stayed unmatched. The germline V gene has CDR1 LNHDA and CDR2 SQIVND (reference sequence). The CDR3 totals 14 residues. Here the CDR3 reads CASSIAGGINEQFF. As DNA, the CDR3 is TGTGCCAGTAGTATAGCGGGAGGGATCAATGAGCAGTTCTTC. Looking up the rest from reference TRBV19 and TRBJ2-1 gives the full variable domain: DGGITQSPKYLFRKEGQNVTLSCEQNLNHDAMYWYRQDPGQGLRLIYYSQIVNDFQKGDIAEGYSVSREKKESFPLTVTSAQKNPTAFYLCASSIAGGINEQFFGPGTRLTVL.

The chain employs TRBV6-5 and TRBJ2-3; possible D gene TRBD2, 5 bases. The CDR3 sequence is 16 residues long. Germline CDR1 and CDR2: MNHEY and SVGAGI. V was shortened by 2 bases and J by 2 bases, with 14 bases between the two germline ends. The CDR3 sequence: CASSYVGVLVTDTQYF. CDR3 DNA: TGTGCCAGCAGTTACGTGGGAGTTTTGGTCACAGATACGCAGTATTTT.

The chain uses TRBV15 and TRBJ1-3; 7 bases agree with TRBD1. Germline V CDR1 and CDR2: LNHNV, YYDKDF (reference sequence). The trim removed 3 bases at V and 4 bases at J, leaving 9 bases unmatched. This CDR3 contains 16 residues. The CDR3 sequence is CATSSPPGQLGNTIYF. CDR3 DNA: TGTGCCACCAGCAGTCCTCCGGGACAGCTAGGAAACACCATATATTTT.

The rearrangement joins TRBV5-6 to TRBJ2-2, with 7 positions matching TRBD2. The V gene end was trimmed by 3 bases and the J gene end by 1 base; junction bases not matched to a gene: 3. Looked up from germline, CDR1 is SGHDT and CDR2 is YYEEEE. There are 15 residues in the CDR3. The CDR3 DNA is TGTGCCAGCAGCTCACTAGCGAAGAACACCGGGGAGCTGTTTTTT. Translated: CASSSLAKNTGELFF.

On this clone: Germline and junction disagree at one end, which may indicate a read error. The J gene is TRBJ2-7, the V gene TRBV11-3; 10 nucleotides match TRBD1. Germline-derived CDR1 and CDR2 are SGHNT and YENEEA. The CDR3 loop spans 18 amino acids. The CDR3 protein is CASRLDVSWDRGSYEQYF. CDR3 DNA: TGTGCCAGCAGGTTAGACGTATCGTGGGACAGGGGTTCCTACGAGCAGTACTTC.

This clone was detected only once. This sequence joins TRBV3-1 (or the pseudogene TRBV3-2) and TRBJ1-1, with 9 nucleotides matching TRBD1. The CDR3 is 13 residues long. V shed 4 bases, J shed 6 bases, and the junction held 3 bases outside the gene matches. Germline loops: CDR1 LGHDT, CDR2 YNNKEL (reference sequence). CDR3 residues: CASSRTGVAEAFF. The CDR3 DNA follows: TGTGCCAGCAGCCGGACAGGGGTTGCTGAAGCTTTCTTT.

Comments on this clone: Other nucleotide sequences in the sample specify the same CDR3. The chain uses TRBV9 and TRBJ2-1, with D maybe TRBD2 (6 bases). Looked up from germline, CDR1 is SGDLS and CDR2 is YYNGEE. CDR3 length: 15 residues. With 3 bases removed from V and 0 bases from J, the gap between germline ends came to 10 bases. The CDR3 sequence: CASSEGGSSYNEQFF. The CDR3 DNA is TGTGCCAGCAGCGAGGGAGGTAGCTCCTACAATGAGCAGTTCTTC.

The V call is TRBV28, the J call TRBJ1-2; no definite D call. This CDR3 has 12 amino acids. Trimming took off 5 bases at V and 8 bases at J, with 12 bases between the two ends. Per the germline V gene, CDR1 is MDHEN and CDR2 is SYDVKM. The chain's CDR3 is CASSPAGGGYTF. CDR3 sequence (DNA): TGTGCCAGCAGTCCTGCGGGAGGCGGCTACACCTTC.

CDR3 residues: CAWINRELTQYF. Written as DNA, the CDR3 is TGTGCCTGGATAAACAGGGAGCTGACCCAGTACTTC. The J gene is TRBJ2-5, the V gene TRBV30; D possibly corresponds to TRBD1 (6 bases). Germline V gives CDR1 GTSNPN, CDR2 SVGIG (reference sequence). The CDR3 is 12 residues long. The ends were cut back, 4 bases at V and 7 bases at J, with 13 bases in the middle.

V and J are TRBV5-5 and TRBJ2-7, with 8 bases lining up with TRBD2. Germline V gives CDR1 SGHKS, CDR2 YYEKEE (reference sequence). The CDR3 has 14 residues. V was pared by 4 bases and J by 0 bases, with 3 bases of the junction left unmatched. The CDR3 DNA reads as TGTGCCAGCAGCCCAAGCGGGGGCTCCTACGAGCAGTACTTC. As protein: CASSPSGGSYEQYF.

This chain connects TRBV3-1 (or the pseudogene TRBV3-2) to TRBJ2-2; 7 bases fit TRBD1. J gave up 0 bases and V 5 bases, and 0 bases lay outside the gene matches. The CDR3 has 14 residues. CDR1 is LGHDT and CDR2 is YNNKEL in the germline V gene (reference sequence). The CDR3 DNA is TGTGCCAGCAGCGGGACAGCGAACACCGGGGAGCTGTTTTTT. Its translation: CASSGTANTGELFF.

The chain has TRBV14 and TRBJ1-1; 8 bases align to TRBD1. This CDR3 is built from 12 residues. Germline loops: CDR1 SGHDN, CDR2 FVKESK. Losses at the gene ends were 5 bases for V and 10 bases for J; bases not matched to a gene: 6. The CDR3 DNA is TGTGCCAGCAGCAGGGCAGGGGGCAGAGCTTTCTTT. Translated: CASSRAGGRAFF.

This clone is classed as large (0.1 to 1%). This chain joins TRBV19 and TRBJ2-3; 8 bases fit TRBD2. The length of the CDR3 is 13 residues. Germline V gives CDR1 LNHDA, CDR2 SQIVND (reference sequence). J lost 3 bases, V lost 7 bases, and 3 bases had no gene match. The CDR3 loop is CASNSGRTDTQYF. CDR3 sequence (DNA): TGTGCCAGTAACAGCGGGAGAACAGATACGCAGTATTTT. The whole variable domain, filled in from reference TRBV19 and TRBJ2-3, reads DGGITQSPKYLFRKEGQNVTLSCEQNLNHDAMYWYRQDPGQGLRLIYYSQIVNDFQKGDIAEGYSVSREKKESFPLTVTSAQKNPTAFYLCASNSGRTDTQYFGPGTRLTVL.

The V call is TRBV19, the J call TRBJ2-1, with TRBD2 identical over 9 bases. Germline trimming cut 5 bases from V and 7 bases from J; bases unmatched to any gene: 6. This CDR3 spans 14 amino acids. CDR1 and CDR2 (germline): LNHDA, SQIVND (reference sequence). CDR3 protein: CASSLAGRENEQFF. The CDR3 DNA reads as TGTGCCAGTAGTCTAGCGGGAAGGGAGAATGAGCAGTTCTTC. Drawing the rest from reference TRBV19 and TRBJ2-1, the complete variable domain is DGGITQSPKYLFRKEGQNVTLSCEQNLNHDAMYWYRQDPGQGLRLIYYSQIVNDFQKGDIAEGYSVSREKKESFPLTVTSAQKNPTAFYLCASSLAGRENEQFFGPGTRLTVL.

The CDR3 region has the DNA TGTGCCAGCAGCTCACCCCTCCCGGTGGCGGGGGCGGAAGATACGCAGTATTTT. The encoded protein is CASSSPLPVAGAEDTQYF. The V call is TRBV13, the J call TRBJ2-3; maybe TRBD2 (7 bases). The CDR3 has 18 residues. V was pared by 4 bases and J by 5 bases, with 25 bases between. Looked up from germline, CDR1 is PRHDT and CDR2 is FYEKMQ (reference sequence). Drawing the rest from reference TRBV13 and TRBJ2-3, the complete variable domain is AAGVIQSPRHLIKEKRETATLKCYPIPRHDTVYWYQQGPGQDPQFLISFYEKMQSDKGSIPDRFSAQQFSDYHSELNMSSLELGDSALYFCASSSPLPVAGAEDTQYFGPGTRLTVL.

This clone was seen just once. The CDR3 here is CASSLVARDEQFF. The CDR3, as DNA: TGTGCCAGCAGCTTAGTAGCTCGGGATGAGCAGTTCTTC. This chain uses TRBV13 with TRBJ2-1, with unresolved D. CDR3 size: 13 residues. Germline V gives CDR1 PRHDT, CDR2 FYEKMQ (reference sequence). Deletions cut 1 base from V and 8 bases from J, with 9 bases between.

This chain joins TRBV6-5 and TRBJ2-3; the D gene is possibly TRBD1 (7 bases). Germline V gene data show CDR1 as MNHEY and CDR2 as SVGAGI. This CDR3 has 14 residues. Between the trimmed V and J ends, which lost 8 bases and 3 bases, there was a span of 15 bases. The DNA of the CDR3 is TGTGCCAGCCGGTCAGGGGGGTGGACAGATACGCAGTATTTT. Translated: CASRSGGWTDTQYF.

The chain links TRBV6-2 or TRBV6-3 to TRBJ2-3; 7 nucleotides line up with TRBD2. CDR1 and CDR2 from the germline V gene are MNHEY and SVGEGT. CDR3 length equals 14 residues. V gave up 3 bases and J gave up 4 bases; unmatched junction bases: 4. The CDR3 loop reads CASSYAGVADTQYF. In DNA form, the CDR3 reads TGTGCCAGCAGTTATGCGGGAGTAGCAGATACGCAGTATTTT.

The genes are TRBV5-5 and TRBJ2-3, with 8 bases lining up with TRBD2. The germline gives CDR1 SGHKS, CDR2 YYEKEE (reference sequence). This CDR3 is built from 16 residues. The junction had 9 bases not matched to a gene; V was cut back by 1 base and J by 5 bases. The DNA for the CDR3 is TGTGCCAGCAGCTTGTCAGCGGGAGTTGGGGAAGATACGCAGTATTTT. This codes for CASSLSAGVGEDTQYF.

The chain combines TRBV25-1 with TRBJ1-5, with D maybe TRBD1 (5 bases). The CDR3 extends over 15 amino acids. CDR1 MGHDK and CDR2 SYGVNS come from the germline V gene. V gave up 6 bases and J gave up 4 bases, with 16 bases separating them. In nucleotides, the CDR3 is TGTGCCAGCAGAGAGGCAGGGTCAGGGAATCAGCCCCAGCATTTT. It encodes CASREAGSGNQPQHF.

The rearrangement uses TRBV15 and TRBJ2-5; 10 bases align to TRBD1. The CDR3 is made up of 14 amino acids. Germline V CDR1 and CDR2: LNHNV, YYDKDF (reference sequence). J lost 6 bases, V lost 5 bases, and 6 bases had no gene match. CDR3 loop: CATSSRQGAQTQYF. CDR3 nucleotide sequence: TGTGCCACCAGCTCTCGACAGGGGGCGCAGACCCAGTACTTC.

The chain uses TRBV6-6 and TRBJ2-5, with 12 bases aligning to TRBD2. The germline V gene encodes CDR1 MNHNY and CDR2 SVGAGI (reference sequence). The CDR3 loop spans 17 amino acids. The J segment lost 7 bases and the V segment lost 6 bases, leaving 15 bases of the junction unmatched. The CDR3 loop is CASSRDTRLAGEATQYF. For the CDR3, the DNA is TGTGCCAGCAGCCGAGACACACGACTAGCGGGAGAGGCGACCCAGTACTTC.

This chain connects TRBV5-4 to TRBJ2-1, with a tentative D call TRBD2 (5 bases). Per the germline V gene, CDR1 is SGHNT and CDR2 is YYREEE (reference sequence). Between the trimmed V and J ends, which lost 4 bases and 2 bases, there was a span of 19 bases. This CDR3 contains 17 residues. In nucleotides, the CDR3 is TGTGCCAGCAGCGAGGGAGAGGGATCTAACGCCTACAATGAGCAGTTCTTC. It encodes CASSEGEGSNAYNEQFF.

V and J are TRBV7-3 and TRBJ2-1, with TRBD2 matching over 9 bases. Trimming cost V 4 bases and J 9 bases; bases outside gene matches: 13. Germline CDR1 is SGHTA and CDR2 is FQGTGA. There are 16 residues in the CDR3. CDR3 nucleotide sequence: TGTGCCAGCAGCTCCGGGGCGGGAGGGTTTTTGGGTGAGCAGTTCTTC. It is translated as CASSSGAGGFLGEQFF.